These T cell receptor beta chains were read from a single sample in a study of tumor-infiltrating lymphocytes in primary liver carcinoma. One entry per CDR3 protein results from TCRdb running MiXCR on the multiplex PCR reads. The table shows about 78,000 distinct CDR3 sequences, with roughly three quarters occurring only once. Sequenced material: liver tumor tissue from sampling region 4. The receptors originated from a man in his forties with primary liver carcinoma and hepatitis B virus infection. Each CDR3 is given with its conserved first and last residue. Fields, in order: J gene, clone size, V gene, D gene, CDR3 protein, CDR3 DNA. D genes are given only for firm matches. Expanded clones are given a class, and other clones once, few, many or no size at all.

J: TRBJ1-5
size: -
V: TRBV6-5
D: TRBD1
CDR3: CASSYSTGFDQPRHF
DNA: TGTGCTAGCAGTTACTCGACAGGGTTTGATCAGCCCCGGCATTTT

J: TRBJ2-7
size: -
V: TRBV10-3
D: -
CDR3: CASRSSPYEQHF
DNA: TGTGCCAGCAGATCCTCTCCCTACGAGCAGCATTTC

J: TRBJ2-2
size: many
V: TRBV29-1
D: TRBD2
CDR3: CSVEAGTSGWNTGELFF
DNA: TGCAGCGTTGAAGCCGGGACTAGCGGGTGGAACACCGGGGAGCTGTTTTTT

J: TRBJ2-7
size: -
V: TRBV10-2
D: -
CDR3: CASCEGGSYEQYF
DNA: TGCGCCAGCTGTGAGGGCGGTTCCTATGAGCAGTACTTC

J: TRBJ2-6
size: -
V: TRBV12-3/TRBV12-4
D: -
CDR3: CASTIGRCGSGANDLTF
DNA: TGTGCCAGCACCATTGGCCGGTGCGGGTCTGGGGCCAACGACCTGACTTTC

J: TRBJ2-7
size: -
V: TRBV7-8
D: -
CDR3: CVIRGDTSYEQYF
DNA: TGTGTCATCAGGGGGGATACATCCTACGAGCAGTACTTC

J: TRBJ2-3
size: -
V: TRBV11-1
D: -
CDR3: CASSLGGGRVDTLYF
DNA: TGTGCCAGCAGCTTAGGAGGGGGGCGCGTGGATACGTTGTATTTT

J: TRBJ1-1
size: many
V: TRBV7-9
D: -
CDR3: CASSLATGVDEAFF
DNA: TGTGCCAGCAGCTTAGCGACCGGGGTAGATGAAGCTTTCTTT

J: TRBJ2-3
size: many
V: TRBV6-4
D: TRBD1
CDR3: CASSDGDRETDTQYF
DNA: TGTGCCAGCAGTGACGGGGACAGGGAGACAGATACGCAGTATTTT

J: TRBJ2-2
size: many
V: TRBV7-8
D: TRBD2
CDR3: CASSKRDPPNTGELFF
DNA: TGTGCCAGCAGCAAGCGGGACCCGCCTAACACCGGGGAGCTGTTTTTT

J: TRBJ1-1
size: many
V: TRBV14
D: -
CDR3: CASSRSGSEAFF
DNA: TGTGCCAGCAGCCGATCAGGTTCTGAAGCTTTCTTT

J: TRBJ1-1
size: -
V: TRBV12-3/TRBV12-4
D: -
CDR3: CASSFGTVPYTEAFF
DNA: TGTGCTAGTAGTTTCGGAACTGTCCCGTACACTGAAGCTTTCTTT

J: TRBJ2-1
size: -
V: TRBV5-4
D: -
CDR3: CASSEELAPSSYNEQLF
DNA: TGTGCCAGCAGTGAGGAGCTAGCACCGAGCTCCTACAATGAGCAGCTCTTC

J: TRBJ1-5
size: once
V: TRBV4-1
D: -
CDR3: CASSPGGRNNQPQHF
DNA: TGCGCCAGCAGCCCCGGAGGCAGAAACAATCAGCCCCAGCATTTT

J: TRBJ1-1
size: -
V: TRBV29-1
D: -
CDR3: CSVKTNTYTEAFF
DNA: TGCAGCGTTAAGACTAACACCTACACTGAAGCTTTCTTT

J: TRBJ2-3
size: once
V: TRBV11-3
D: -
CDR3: CASSCHGTDTQYF
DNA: TGTGCCAGCAGCTGCCATGGCACAGATACGCAGTATTTT

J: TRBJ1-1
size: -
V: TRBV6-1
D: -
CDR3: CASSVKDSRSGTGAFF
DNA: TGTGCTAGCAGTGTTAAGGACAGCCGTAGTGGCACTGGAGCTTTCTTT

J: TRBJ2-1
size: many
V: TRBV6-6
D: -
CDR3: CASSHTGDEQFF
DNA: TGTGCCAGCAGTCACACGGGCGATGAGCAGTTCTTC

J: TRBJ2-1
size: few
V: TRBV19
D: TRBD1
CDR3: CASSPRTGSYDEQFF
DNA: TGTGCCAGTAGTCCTCGGACAGGGTCCTACGATGAGCAGTTCTTC

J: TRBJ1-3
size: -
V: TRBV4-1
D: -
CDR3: CASSRGNARNTIYF
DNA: TGCGCCAGCAGTCGTGGTAACGCTCGAAACACCATATATTTT

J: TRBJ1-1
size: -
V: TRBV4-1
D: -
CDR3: CASSQSLNLNTEAFF
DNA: TGCGCCAGCAGCCAATCATTGAATCTGAACACTGAAGCTTTCTTT

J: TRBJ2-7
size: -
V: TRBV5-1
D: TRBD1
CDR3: CASALGEGRDRPYEQYF
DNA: TGCGCCAGCGCCTTGGGAGAAGGACGGGACAGACCCTACGAGCAGTACTTC